This T cell receptor (beta chain) was sequenced during a study of blood T cell repertoires in COVID-19. Study-wide context: PBMCs, B-cell-depleted T cells, or T cells were the source of the cDNA or gDNA that made up the material.

Libraries were prepared by immunoSEQ multiplex PCR; TCRdb keeps only in-frame clonotypes and omits some of them. The table has approximately 100,000 clones, over 65% seen once; the top ten hold under 8%. The sequence derives from an older man with COVID-19, enrolled during active disease. The material sequenced was peripheral blood.

The CDR3, as DNA: TGTGCCAGCAGTTTAGAGATGGGGCGGATGGGCAATCAGCCCCAGCATTTT. This codes for CASSLEMGRMGNQPQHF. This rearrangement joins TRBV28 to TRBJ1-5; the D gene is possibly TRBD1 (5 bases). This CDR3 has 17 residues. Between the trimmed V and J ends, which lost 2 bases and 2 bases, there was a span of 16 bases. CDR1 is MDHEN, CDR2 SYDVKM, per germline. Full variable domain (remainder filled in from reference TRBV28 and TRBJ1-5): DVKVTQSSRYLVKRTGEKVFLECVQDMDHENMFWYRQDPGLGLRLIYFSYDVKMKEKGDIPEGYSVSREKKERFSLILESASTNQTSMYLCASSLEMGRMGNQPQHFGDGTRLSIL.